This T cell receptor (beta chain) was identified in a study of cytomegalovirus exposure and HLA in healthy donors. The donors (healthy individuals) were bone marrow donors. The primer mix had 60 Vbeta and 13 Jbeta primers. The table came from immunoSEQ multiplex PCR; TCRdb's copy has only in-frame clones and leaves some out. The sample totals some 46,000 clones; its top ten clones hold roughly 8%. The CDR3 totals 16 residues. The ends lost 0 bases at V and 2 bases at J; junction bases unmatched: 7. Germline CDR1 and CDR2: SGHAT and FQNNGV. The sequencing input was PBMCs. This chain joins TRBV11-2 and TRBJ2-7; TRBD2 matches at 7 bases. The source of this sequence is a male donor in good health and CMV-seronegative. CDR3 sequence reads: CASSLDRRLAAYEQYF. The CDR3 DNA sequence: TGTGCCAGCAGCTTAGATCGAAGGCTAGCGGCCTACGAGCAGTACTTC.